This passage covers 21 T cell receptor beta chains from one sample sequenced in a study of preoperative IRX-2 immunotherapy in early breast cancer. Treatment here: preoperative locoregional IRX-2 cytokine immunotherapy. Profiled with immunoSEQ multiplex PCR; TCRdb holds only in-frame clones, not every one. The data contain approximately 34,000 clones, roughly 96% of them seen just once; the ten biggest clones take up around 6.6%. The specimen was taken from a patient treated with IRX-2 immunotherapy. The receptor set was obtained from a human donor with breast cancer.

This chain connects TRBV5-1 to TRBJ1-2; TRBD1 agrees at 9 bases. Germline V gene data show CDR1 as SGHRS and CDR2 as YFSETQ. The CDR3 spans 12 residues. V lost 3 bases and J lost 6; bases outside the gene matches: 0. CDR3 nucleotides: TGCGCCAGCAGCTGGGACAGGGATGGCTACACCTTC. It codes for CASSWDRDGYTF. The whole variable domain, remainder taken from reference TRBV5-1 and TRBJ1-2, is KAGVTQTPRYLIKTRGQQVTLSCSPISGHRSVSWYQQTPGQGLQFLFEYFSETQRNKGNFPGRFSGRQFSNSRSEMNVSTLELGDSALYLCASSWDRDGYTFGSGTRLTVV.

V is TRBV7-3 and J is TRBJ1-1, with D uncertain. This CDR3 comprises 13 residues. The V end was cut by 0 bases, the J end by 1 base, with 3 bases between. The germline V gene has CDR1 SGHTA and CDR2 FQGTGA. CDR3 region: CASSLTGNTEAFF. DNA for the CDR3: TGTGCCAGCAGCTTAACGGGGAACACTGAAGCTTTCTTT.

This clone occurred once. The chain couples TRBV28 to TRBJ1-5; no clear D gene. CDR1 and CDR2 (germline): MDHEN, SYDVKM. V lost 7 bases to trimming and J lost 4 bases, with 14 bases between them. The CDR3 covers 14 residues. CDR3 sequence reads: CASTTDSINQPQHF. Written as DNA, the CDR3 is TGTGCCAGCACCACCGACTCCATTAATCAGCCCCAGCATTTT.

The chain couples TRBV4-1 to TRBJ1-2; maybe TRBD1 (6 bases). Looked up from germline, CDR1 is MGHRA and CDR2 is YSYEKL. The CDR3 length is 15 residues. V was cut by 4 bases and J by 4 bases, with 16 bases left in between. CDR3: CASSPQGQAIYGYTF. The CDR3 nucleotides read TGCGCCAGCAGCCCACAGGGCCAGGCGATCTATGGCTACACCTTC.

The chain couples TRBV7-3 to TRBJ2-1; D possibly corresponds to TRBD1 (6 bases). The V end was cut by 6 bases, the J end by 2 bases, with 14 bases between. The germline gives CDR1 SGHTA, CDR2 FQGTGA. This CDR3 has 15 amino acids. The CDR3 region has the DNA TGTGCCAGCAGTCTAGGGACACCAACCTACAATGAGCAGTTCTTC. It specifies CASSLGTPTYNEQFF.

The chain has TRBV5-6 and TRBJ1-2; 8 bases are a match to TRBD1. The junction had 4 bases not matched to a gene; V was cut back by 4 bases and J by 2 bases. The CDR3 is 14 amino acids. The germline V gene has CDR1 SGHDT and CDR2 YYEEEE. For the CDR3, the DNA is TGTGCCAGCAGCCCAGGGGGCTCAAACTATGGCTACACCTTC. Translating gives CASSPGGSNYGYTF.

This chain links TRBV6-4 with TRBJ2-2; 9 nucleotides align to TRBD2. The germline gives CDR1 MRHNA, CDR2 SNTAGT. The CDR3 totals 14 residues. The junction had 3 bases not matched to a gene; V was cut back by 4 bases and J by 6 bases. The CDR3 coding sequence is TGTGCCAGCAGTGTTAGCGGGGGATCCGGGGAGCTGTTTTTT. Translating it yields CASSVSGGSGELFF.

The chain uses TRBV7-7 and TRBJ2-7, with 9 bases lining up with TRBD2. CDR1 is SSHAT and CDR2 is FNYEAQ in the germline V gene (reference sequence). The CDR3 extends over 11 amino acids. The chain's CDR3 is CAIGAGGRQYF. The CDR3 region has the DNA TGTGCTATTGGGGCGGGGGGGCGGCAGTACTTC. Filled out from reference TRBV7-7 and TRBJ2-7, the complete variable domain reads GAGVSQSPRYKVTKRGQDVTLRCDPISSHATLYWYQQALGQGPEFLTYFNYEAQPDKSGLPSDRFSAERPEGSISTLTIQRTEQRDSAMYRCAIGAGGRQYFGPGTRLTVT.

V and J are TRBV4-3 and TRBJ2-7; 7 positions agree with TRBD2. This CDR3 contains 14 residues. V lost 1 base, J lost 2 bases, and 2 bases stayed unmatched. Germline V gene data show CDR1 as LGHNA and CDR2 as YSLEER. The CDR3 nucleotides read TGCGCCAGCAGCCAAGCGGGAGGCACCTACGAGCAGTACTTC. This translates into CASSQAGGTYEQYF.

The chain is built from TRBV6-5 and TRBJ2-7, with 9 nucleotides matching TRBD2. Per germline, CDR1 MNHEY and CDR2 SVGAGI. The CDR3 length is 14 residues. Germline trimming cut 7 bases from V and 3 bases from J; bases unmatched to any gene: 7. The CDR3 sequence is CASTHLSGGYEQYF. CDR3 DNA: TGTGCCAGCACCCATCTTAGCGGGGGCTACGAGCAGTACTTC.

The sample holds a few counts of this clone. The CDR3 region has the DNA TGTGCCAGCAGTCCGTCGGGGTTCCCACAAGGTGAAGCTTTCTTT. This translates into CASSPSGFPQGEAFF. The V and J genes are TRBV7-3 and TRBJ1-1, with D unresolved. This CDR3 has 15 amino acids. CDR1 and CDR2 from the germline V gene are SGHTA and FQGTGA. Trimming took off 6 bases at V and 7 bases at J, with 21 bases between the two ends.

This clone appeared a single time. The rearrangement links TRBV7-2 to TRBJ1-4; D remains ambiguous. The CDR3 has 15 amino acids. Germline V gene sequence: CDR1 SGHTA, CDR2 FQGNSA. Trimming left V 0 bases short and J 5 bases short, with 10 bases between. The CDR3 protein is CASSLAATSNEKLFF. The CDR3 DNA reads as TGTGCCAGCAGCTTAGCGGCCACGTCGAATGAAAAACTGTTTTTT.

V and J are TRBV27 and TRBJ1-5, with D perhaps matching TRBD1 (5 bases). The CDR3 totals 14 residues. V was shortened by 3 bases and J by 4 bases, with 10 bases between the two germline ends. In germline, CDR1 is MNHEY, CDR2 SMNVEV (reference sequence). This chain's CDR3 is CASSLGQGNQPQHF. In nucleotides, the CDR3 is TGTGCCAGCAGTTTGGGGCAGGGAAATCAGCCCCAGCATTTT.

The chain employs TRBV7-9 and TRBJ2-1, with D uncertain. The V gene lost 5 bases and the J gene lost 9 bases, with 8 bases spanning the gap. This CDR3 spans 11 amino acids. Germline assignment: CDR1 SEHNR and CDR2 FQNEAQ (reference sequence). The CDR3 DNA follows: TGTGCCAGCAGCCCCCAGCGTGAGCAGTTCTTC. Protein product: CASSPQREQFF.

The CDR3 DNA reads TGTGCCAGCAGCTCCAGGTCGGGCTCTGGGGAGCTGTTTTTT. This translates into CASSSRSGSGELFF. V and J are TRBV11-3 and TRBJ2-2; D remains unclear. The CDR3 totals 14 residues. Germline values: CDR1 SGHNT, CDR2 YENEEA. V gave up 4 bases and J gave up 8 bases, with 14 bases separating them.

The chain employs TRBV2 and TRBJ1-5, with D unresolved. This CDR3 region has 12 residues. Trimming stripped 5 bases from V and 9 bases from J, with 11 bases between. The germline V gene has CDR1 SNHLY and CDR2 FYNNEI. The CDR3 loop reads CASSYDPGPQHF. The CDR3 DNA reads TGTGCCAGCAGTTACGACCCTGGGCCCCAGCATTTT.

The genes are TRBV27 and TRBJ2-5; tentative D call: TRBD2 (6 bases). The CDR3 has 14 amino acids. V was cut by 0 bases and J by 4 bases, with 9 bases left in between. The V gene's germline CDR1 is MNHEY and CDR2 SMNVEV (reference sequence). CDR3 nucleotide sequence: TGTGCCAGCAGTTTATCATACGGGAGAGAGACCCAGTACTTC. It specifies CASSLSYGRETQYF.

The gene calls are TRBV19 and TRBJ2-1, with D perhaps being TRBD1 or TRBD2 (5 bases each). Germline lookup yields CDR1 LNHDA and CDR2 SQIVND (reference sequence). V lost 4 bases and J 6 bases, leaving 16 bases between the germline ends. There are 15 residues in the CDR3. CDR3 amino acids: CASSTTTGLVNEQFF. CDR3 nucleotides: TGTGCCAGTAGTACGACTACAGGACTTGTCAATGAGCAGTTCTTC. The variable domain in full, with the rest retrieved from reference TRBV19 and TRBJ2-1, is DGGITQSPKYLFRKEGQNVTLSCEQNLNHDAMYWYRQDPGQGLRLIYYSQIVNDFQKGDIAEGYSVSREKKESFPLTVTSAQKNPTAFYLCASSTTTGLVNEQFFGPGTRLTVL.

The V gene is TRBV2, the J gene TRBJ2-3, with TRBD2 matching over 9 bases. CDR1 and CDR2 (germline): SNHLY, FYNNEI. The J segment lost 0 bases and the V segment lost 2 bases, leaving 9 bases of the junction unmatched. The CDR3 has 18 amino acids. CDR3 sequence: CASSEFLAGTTSTDTQYF. The CDR3 nucleotides are TGTGCCAGCAGTGAATTTCTAGCGGGGACCACTAGCACAGATACGCAGTATTTT.

The chain combines TRBV4-1 with TRBJ2-4; 8 nucleotides agree with TRBD2. The CDR3 loop spans 18 amino acids. Germline V gene sequence: CDR1 MGHRA, CDR2 YSYEKL. With 0 bases clipped from V and 2 bases from J, the junction kept 9 bases outside the gene matches. Here the CDR3 reads CASSQEGTSLATKNIQYF. DNA of the CDR3: TGCGCCAGCAGCCAAGAAGGGACTAGTCTAGCTACCAAAAACATTCAGTACTTC.

J is TRBJ2-7 and V is TRBV19; 11 positions match TRBD2. Germline CDR1 reads LNHDA; CDR2 reads SQIVND (reference sequence). There are 14 residues in the CDR3. The V and J ends lost 4 bases and 4 bases, in that order; junction bases with no gene match: 3. The CDR3 sequence: CASSNSGRGYEQYF. CDR3 coding DNA: TGTGCCAGTAGTAATAGCGGGAGGGGTTACGAGCAGTACTTC.